This is a list of T cell receptor beta chains from one sample in a study of T cells in Graves' hyperthyroidism and ophthalmopathy. MiXCR was run by TCRdb on the multiplex PCR reads, yielding one entry per CDR3 protein. The data hold 500,000 to 550,000 distinct CDR3 sequences, with around 21% observed a single time. The material sequenced was blood. The receptors were sampled from a man younger than 35 with Graves' hyperthyroidism. The CDR3 runs from the conserved cysteine through the conserved F or W. A D gene is named only where the DNA matches it firmly. The size entry is marked missing in some rows and otherwise reads once, few, many or a size class.

TRBJ2-5,many,.,TRBV6-5,CASSYVGLAGWKTQYF,TGTGCCAGCAGTTACGTCGGGCTCGCGGGGTGGAAGACCCAGTACTTC
TRBJ2-2,many,.,TRBV12-3/TRBV12-4,CASSPGVNTGELFF,TGTGCCAGCAGCCCCGGGGTGAACACCGGGGAGCTGTTTTTT
TRBJ2-5,few,.,TRBV7-6,CASSLDGLETQYF,TGTGCCAGCAGCTTAGATGGATTGGAGACCCAGTACTTC
TRBJ2-5,many,.,TRBV12-5,CASGLAGAETQYF,TGTGCTAGTGGTTTGGCAGGGGCAGAGACCCAGTACTTC
TRBJ2-7,.,TRBD1,TRBV11-2,CASSSFRGRPYEQYF,TGTGCCAGCAGCTCCTTCAGGGGGCGCCCCTACGAGCAGTACTTC
TRBJ1-2,many,.,TRBV20-1,CSALPEAYGYTF,TGCAGTGCCTTGCCGGAGGCGTATGGCTACACCTTC
TRBJ1-1,many,.,TRBV6-1,CASRLARSSNTEAFF,TGTGCCAGCAGGCTCGCCCGGTCCTCGAACACTGAAGCTTTCTTT
TRBJ2-7,many,TRBD1,TRBV7-9,CASSQSGGTGEQYF,TGTGCCAGCAGCCAGTCAGGGGGTACTGGAGAGCAGTACTTC
TRBJ2-2,.,.,TRBV5-1,CASKSWAGQNTGELFF,TGCGCCAGCAAAAGTTGGGCAGGGCAGAACACCGGGGAGCTGTTTTTT
TRBJ2-7,many,.,TRBV20-1,CSASPRGASYEQYF,TGCAGTGCTAGCCCCCGGGGGGCCTCCTACGAGCAGTACTTC
TRBJ2-2,few,TRBD2,TRBV28,CASSPPGLALSLTGELFF,TGTGCCAGCAGCCCCCCAGGACTAGCTTTGTCACTGACCGGGGAGCTGTTTTTT
TRBJ2-5,few,TRBD2,TRBV20-1,CSATSGGARGIQETQYF,TGCAGTGCTACCAGCGGGGGGGCCCGGGGGATTCAAGAGACCCAGTACTTC